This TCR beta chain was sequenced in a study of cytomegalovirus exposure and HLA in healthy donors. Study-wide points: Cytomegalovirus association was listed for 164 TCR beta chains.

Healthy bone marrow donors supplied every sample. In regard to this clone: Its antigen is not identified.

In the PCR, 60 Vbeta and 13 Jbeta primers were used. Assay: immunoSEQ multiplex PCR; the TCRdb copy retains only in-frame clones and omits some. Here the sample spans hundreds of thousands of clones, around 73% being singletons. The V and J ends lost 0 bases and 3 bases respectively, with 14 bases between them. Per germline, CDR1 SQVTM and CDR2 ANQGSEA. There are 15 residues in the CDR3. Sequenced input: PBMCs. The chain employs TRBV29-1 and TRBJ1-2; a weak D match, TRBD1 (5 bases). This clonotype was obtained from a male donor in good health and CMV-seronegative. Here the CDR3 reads CSVEDLPGLDYGYTF. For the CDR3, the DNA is TGCAGCGTTGAAGATCTGCCGGGACTGGACTATGGCTACACCTTC.